Listed below are T cell receptor beta chains from one sample, sequenced in a study of blood T cells in healthy people across ages. One entry per CDR3 protein, called by TCRdb with MiXCR from the 5' RACE reads. The table lists about 680,000 distinct CDR3 sequences, around 49% of them singletons, with roughly 31% in the top ten. Specimen: blood. These receptors were taken from a woman aged 55-69 years in good health. Each CDR3 is given with its conserved first and last residue. Each record gives: D gene, clone size, J gene, V gene, CDR3 protein, CDR3 DNA. A D gene is named only where the DNA matches it firmly. Clone size is not always given. Where it is, it says once, few, many or a class for expanded clones.

D gene: .; clone size: many; J gene: TRBJ2-5; V gene: TRBV12-3/TRBV12-4; CDR3 protein: CASSFGRVVQETQYF; CDR3 DNA: TGTGCCAGCAGTTTTGGAAGGGTAGTCCAAGAGACCCAGTACTTC
D gene: .; clone size: few; J gene: TRBJ2-5; V gene: TRBV20-1; CDR3 protein: CSAPRGGGDQETQYF; CDR3 DNA: TGCAGTGCTCCTAGGGGGGGAGGTGACCAAGAGACCCAGTACTTC
D gene: .; clone size: .; J gene: TRBJ1-5; V gene: TRBV20-1; CDR3 protein: CSASPGVNQPQHF; CDR3 DNA: TGCAGTGCTTCCCCCGGGGTGAATCAGCCCCAGCATTTT
D gene: TRBD1; clone size: .; J gene: TRBJ1-1; V gene: TRBV6-2/TRBV6-3; CDR3 protein: CASRDSQGDTEAFF; CDR3 DNA: TGTGCCAGCAGAGACAGCCAGGGGGACACTGAAGCTTTCTTT
D gene: TRBD1; clone size: few; J gene: TRBJ1-6; V gene: TRBV5-1; CDR3 protein: CASSLDRGTNSPLHF; CDR3 DNA: TGCGCCAGCAGCTTGGACAGGGGAACGAATTCACCCCTCCACTTT
D gene: TRBD1; clone size: .; J gene: TRBJ1-1; V gene: TRBV30; CDR3 protein: CAWKDRGRGLTEAFF; CDR3 DNA: TGTGCCTGGAAGGACAGGGGGAGGGGGCTCACTGAAGCTTTCTTT
D gene: TRBD2; clone size: few; J gene: TRBJ2-7; V gene: TRBV7-2; CDR3 protein: CASSLEVAGGPYEQYF; CDR3 DNA: TGTGCCAGCAGCTTAGAGGTAGCGGGAGGGCCGTACGAGCAGTACTTC
D gene: .; clone size: .; J gene: TRBJ2-7; V gene: TRBV2; CDR3 protein: CASRWEGRTYEQYF; CDR3 DNA: TGTGCCAGCAGGTGGGAAGGACGGACGTACGAGCAGTACTTC
D gene: .; clone size: few; J gene: TRBJ2-7; V gene: TRBV9; CDR3 protein: CASSVSFRDEQYF; CDR3 DNA: TGTGCCAGCAGCGTATCCTTTAGGGACGAGCAGTACTTC
D gene: .; clone size: .; J gene: TRBJ2-5; V gene: TRBV11-3; CDR3 protein: CASSLDRRGSQYF; CDR3 DNA: TGTGCCAGCAGCTTGGACAGGAGGGGATCCCAGTACTTC
D gene: TRBD2; clone size: few; J gene: TRBJ2-7; V gene: TRBV5-1; CDR3 protein: CASSLAGGYYEQYF; CDR3 DNA: TGCGCCAGCAGCTTGGCGGGAGGTTACTACGAGCAGTACTTC
D gene: .; clone size: .; J gene: TRBJ2-5; V gene: TRBV5-1; CDR3 protein: CASSADNQGETQYF; CDR3 DNA: TGCGCCAGCAGCGCCGACAATCAGGGGGAGACCCAGTACTTC
D gene: .; clone size: .; J gene: TRBJ1-6; V gene: TRBV4-3; CDR3 protein: CASSQDGNSPLHF; CDR3 DNA: TGCGCCAGCAGCCAAGATGGCAACTCACCCCTCCACTTT
D gene: .; clone size: .; J gene: TRBJ2-3; V gene: TRBV5-6; CDR3 protein: CASSRGTGSTDTQYF; CDR3 DNA: TGTGCCAGCAGCCGGGGGACGGGTAGCACAGATACGCAGTATTTT
D gene: .; clone size: .; J gene: TRBJ1-2; V gene: TRBV6-2/TRBV6-3; CDR3 protein: CASRAGQTPYGYTF; CDR3 DNA: TGTGCCAGCAGAGCCGGACAGACCCCCTATGGCTACACCTTC
D gene: TRBD1; clone size: .; J gene: TRBJ2-3; V gene: TRBV2; CDR3 protein: CASKEATYGTVTSTDTQYF; CDR3 DNA: TGTGCCAGCAAGGAGGCGACCTACGGGACAGTTACCAGCACAGATACGCAGTATTTT
D gene: TRBD2; clone size: .; J gene: TRBJ2-5; V gene: TRBV9; CDR3 protein: CASSVGLAVETQYF; CDR3 DNA: TGTGCCAGCAGCGTAGGACTAGCCGTGGAGACCCAGTACTTC
D gene: .; clone size: few; J gene: TRBJ2-7; V gene: TRBV25-1; CDR3 protein: CASSAPQGRAGEQYF; CDR3 DNA: TGTGCCAGCAGTGCCCCCCAAGGCCGGGCCGGCGAGCAGTACTTC
D gene: .; clone size: .; J gene: TRBJ2-2; V gene: TRBV5-1; CDR3 protein: CASSLRVNTGELFF; CDR3 DNA: TGCGCCAGCAGCTTGCGGGTAAACACCGGGGAGCTGTTTTTT
D gene: TRBD2; clone size: .; J gene: TRBJ2-7; V gene: TRBV7-2; CDR3 protein: CASSLGPSGSSYEQYF; CDR3 DNA: TGTGCCAGCAGCTTAGGTCCTAGCGGGAGCTCCTACGAGCAGTACTTC
D gene: .; clone size: .; J gene: TRBJ1-4; V gene: TRBV15; CDR3 protein: CATSSPGGKLFF; CDR3 DNA: TGTGCCACCAGCAGCCCGGGGGGGAAACTGTTTTTT
D gene: .; clone size: .; J gene: TRBJ2-5; V gene: TRBV12-3/TRBV12-4; CDR3 protein: CASSFAVAGETQYF; CDR3 DNA: TGTGCCAGCAGTTTTGCGGTAGCAGGAGAGACCCAGTACTTC
D gene: .; clone size: .; J gene: TRBJ2-7; V gene: TRBV20-1; CDR3 protein: CSARDGRGEYEQYF; CDR3 DNA: TGCAGTGCTAGAGATGGCAGGGGTGAATACGAGCAGTACTTC
D gene: .; clone size: many; J gene: TRBJ2-7; V gene: TRBV27; CDR3 protein: CASSRNGPYEQYF; CDR3 DNA: TGTGCCAGCAGCCGAAATGGGCCCTACGAGCAGTACTTC
D gene: TRBD2; clone size: .; J gene: TRBJ2-7; V gene: TRBV10-2; CDR3 protein: CASSGLDNEQYF; CDR3 DNA: TGCGCCAGCAGCGGACTAGACAATGAGCAGTACTTC
D gene: TRBD1; clone size: few; J gene: TRBJ1-1; V gene: TRBV7-2; CDR3 protein: CASSAGTANTEAFF; CDR3 DNA: TGTGCCAGCAGCGCCGGGACAGCGAACACTGAAGCTTTCTTT
D gene: TRBD1; clone size: .; J gene: TRBJ1-2; V gene: TRBV15; CDR3 protein: CATSRVGDSLYGYTF; CDR3 DNA: TGTGCCACCAGCAGAGTCGGGGACAGCCTATATGGCTACACCTTC
D gene: .; clone size: .; J gene: TRBJ2-7; V gene: TRBV20-1; CDR3 protein: CSAPGVSYEQYF; CDR3 DNA: TGCAGTGCTCCAGGGGTCTCCTACGAGCAGTACTTC
D gene: TRBD2; clone size: few; J gene: TRBJ2-1; V gene: TRBV20-1; CDR3 protein: CSARDLAGDKNNEQFF; CDR3 DNA: TGCAGTGCTAGAGATCTAGCGGGAGATAAGAACAATGAGCAGTTCTTC
D gene: TRBD2; clone size: .; J gene: TRBJ2-3; V gene: TRBV5-6; CDR3 protein: CASSRVISGSTDTQYF; CDR3 DNA: TGTGCCAGCAGCCGAGTCATTAGCGGGAGCACAGATACGCAGTATTTT
D gene: .; clone size: few; J gene: TRBJ2-4; V gene: TRBV6-2/TRBV6-3; CDR3 protein: CASRPWSPAQNIQYF; CDR3 DNA: TGTGCCAGCAGACCCTGGTCCCCGGCCCAAAACATTCAGTACTTC
D gene: .; clone size: many; J gene: TRBJ2-1; V gene: TRBV4-2; CDR3 protein: CASSQAGTYNEQFF; CDR3 DNA: TGTGCCAGCAGCCAAGCCGGGACTTACAATGAGCAGTTCTTC
D gene: .; clone size: .; J gene: TRBJ2-2; V gene: TRBV20-1; CDR3 protein: CSASSSITGELFF; CDR3 DNA: TGCAGTGCTAGTTCCAGTATCACCGGGGAGCTGTTTTTT
D gene: .; clone size: .; J gene: TRBJ1-2; V gene: TRBV28; CDR3 protein: CASSLSVGWTTF; CDR3 DNA: TGTGCCAGCAGTTTATCTGTAGGTTGGACCACCTTC
D gene: .; clone size: many; J gene: TRBJ2-7; V gene: TRBV5-1; CDR3 protein: CASSPRGGEQYF; CDR3 DNA: TGCGCCAGCAGCCCCCGGGGAGGCGAGCAGTACTTC
D gene: TRBD2; clone size: .; J gene: TRBJ2-1; V gene: TRBV5-1; CDR3 protein: CASSTLASSSYNEQFF; CDR3 DNA: TGCGCCAGCAGCACACTAGCGTCGAGCTCCTACAATGAGCAGTTCTTC
D gene: TRBD1; clone size: .; J gene: TRBJ2-2; V gene: TRBV9; CDR3 protein: CASSPRNGQGTGELFF; CDR3 DNA: TGTGCCAGCAGCCCCAGGAATGGACAGGGTACCGGGGAGCTGTTTTTT
D gene: TRBD1; clone size: .; J gene: TRBJ2-3; V gene: TRBV11-2; CDR3 protein: CASSRPGTGVYTQYF; CDR3 DNA: TGTGCCAGCAGCCGTCCCGGGACAGGGGTTTATACGCAGTATTTT
D gene: TRBD2; clone size: .; J gene: TRBJ2-5; V gene: TRBV6-5; CDR3 protein: CASRASGGAGETQYF; CDR3 DNA: TGTGCCAGCAGAGCTAGCGGGGGGGCGGGAGAGACCCAGTACTTC
D gene: TRBD1; clone size: .; J gene: TRBJ1-5; V gene: TRBV29-1; CDR3 protein: CSVGTGDQPQHF; CDR3 DNA: TGCAGCGTGGGGACAGGGGATCAGCCCCAGCATTTT
D gene: TRBD1; clone size: .; J gene: TRBJ1-5; V gene: TRBV27; CDR3 protein: CASSTGGSQPQHF; CDR3 DNA: TGTGCCAGCAGTACAGGGGGAAGTCAGCCCCAGCATTTT
D gene: .; clone size: few; J gene: TRBJ2-5; V gene: TRBV10-3; CDR3 protein: CAISSGNEQYF; CDR3 DNA: TGTGCCATCAGTTCAGGGAATGAGCAGTACTTC
D gene: .; clone size: many; J gene: TRBJ2-1; V gene: TRBV7-2; CDR3 protein: CASSVYYNEQFF; CDR3 DNA: TGTGCCAGCAGCGTTTACTACAATGAGCAGTTCTTC
D gene: .; clone size: .; J gene: TRBJ2-7; V gene: TRBV18; CDR3 protein: CASSPVVQRASYEQYF; CDR3 DNA: TGTGCCAGCTCACCGGTAGTACAGCGGGCGAGCTACGAGCAGTACTTC
D gene: .; clone size: few; J gene: TRBJ2-6; V gene: TRBV4-3; CDR3 protein: CASSQQQGSGANVLTF; CDR3 DNA: TGCGCCAGCAGCCAACAACAGGGTTCCGGGGCCAACGTCCTGACTTTC
D gene: .; clone size: few; J gene: TRBJ2-3; V gene: TRBV5-1; CDR3 protein: CASKDQPGATDTQYF; CDR3 DNA: TGCGCCAGCAAGGATCAACCAGGGGCCACAGATACGCAGTATTTT
D gene: .; clone size: once; J gene: TRBJ1-2; V gene: TRBV5-1; CDR3 protein: CASSFDRPYGYTF; CDR3 DNA: TGCGCCAGCAGCTTTGATCGTCCCTACGGCTACACCTTC
D gene: .; clone size: once; J gene: TRBJ2-5; V gene: TRBV24-1; CDR3 protein: CATSGWEETQYF; CDR3 DNA: TGTGCCACCAGTGGGTGGGAAGAGACCCAGTACTTC
D gene: .; clone size: .; J gene: TRBJ2-2; V gene: TRBV7-6; CDR3 protein: CASSLRYTGELFF; CDR3 DNA: TGTGCCAGCAGCTTAAGATACACCGGGGAGCTGTTTTTT
D gene: TRBD2; clone size: few; J gene: TRBJ2-7; V gene: TRBV6-2/TRBV6-3; CDR3 protein: CASSYSGGRASREQYF; CDR3 DNA: TGTGCCAGCAGTTACTCCGGAGGGAGGGCCTCCCGGGAGCAGTACTTC
D gene: .; clone size: few; J gene: TRBJ2-3; V gene: TRBV20-1; CDR3 protein: CSGLVLGTDTQYF; CDR3 DNA: TGCAGTGGCCTGGTGCTGGGCACAGATACGCAGTATTTT
D gene: .; clone size: many; J gene: TRBJ2-1; V gene: TRBV10-3; CDR3 protein: CAISEETGDNEQFF; CDR3 DNA: TGTGCCATCAGTGAGGAGACAGGTGACAATGAGCAGTTCTTC
D gene: .; clone size: few; J gene: TRBJ1-2; V gene: TRBV5-1; CDR3 protein: CASSLAQGSGYTF; CDR3 DNA: TGCGCCAGCAGCTTGGCGCAGGGAAGTGGCTACACCTTC
D gene: TRBD1; clone size: .; J gene: TRBJ2-1; V gene: TRBV4-3; CDR3 protein: CASSHTTGTGGQFF; CDR3 DNA: TGCGCCAGCAGCCATACAACCGGGACAGGAGGGCAGTTCTTC